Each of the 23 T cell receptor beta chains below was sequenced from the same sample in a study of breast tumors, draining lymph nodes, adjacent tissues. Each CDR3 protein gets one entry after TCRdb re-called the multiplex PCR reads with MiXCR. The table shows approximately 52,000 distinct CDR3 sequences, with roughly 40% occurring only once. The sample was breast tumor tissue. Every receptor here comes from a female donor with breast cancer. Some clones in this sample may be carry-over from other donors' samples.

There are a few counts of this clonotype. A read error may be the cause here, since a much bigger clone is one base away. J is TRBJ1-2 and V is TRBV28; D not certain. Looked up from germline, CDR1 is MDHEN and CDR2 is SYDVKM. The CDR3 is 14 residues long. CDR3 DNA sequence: TGTGCCGGCAGTTATGAGACACCTTTTTATGGCTACACCTTC. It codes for CAGSYETPFYGYTF.

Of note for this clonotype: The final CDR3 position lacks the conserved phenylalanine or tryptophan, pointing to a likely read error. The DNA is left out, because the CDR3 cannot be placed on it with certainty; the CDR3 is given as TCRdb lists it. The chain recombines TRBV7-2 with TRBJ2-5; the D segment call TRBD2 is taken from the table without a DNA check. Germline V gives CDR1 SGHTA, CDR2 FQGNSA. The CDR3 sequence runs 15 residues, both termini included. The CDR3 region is CASSFRLAGQETQHS.

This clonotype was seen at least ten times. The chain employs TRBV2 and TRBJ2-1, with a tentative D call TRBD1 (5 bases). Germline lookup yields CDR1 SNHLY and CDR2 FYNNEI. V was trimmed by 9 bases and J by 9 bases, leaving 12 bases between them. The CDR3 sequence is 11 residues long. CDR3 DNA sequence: TGTGCCAGTGCCACTACAGGTGAGCAGTTCTTC. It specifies CASATTGEQFF.

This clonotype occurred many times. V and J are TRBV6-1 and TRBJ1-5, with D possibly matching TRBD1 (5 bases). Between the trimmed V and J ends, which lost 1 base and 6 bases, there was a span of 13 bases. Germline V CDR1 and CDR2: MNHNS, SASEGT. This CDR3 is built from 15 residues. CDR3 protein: CASSEVGGERQPQHF. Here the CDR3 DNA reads TGTGCCAGCAGTGAAGTCGGAGGGGAGCGTCAGCCCCAGCATTTT.

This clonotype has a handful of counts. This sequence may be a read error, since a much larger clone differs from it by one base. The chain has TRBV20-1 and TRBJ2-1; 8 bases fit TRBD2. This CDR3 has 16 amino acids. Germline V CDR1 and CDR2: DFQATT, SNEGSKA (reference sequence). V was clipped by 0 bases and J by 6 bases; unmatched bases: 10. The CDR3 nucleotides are TGCAGTGCTAGAGATCGCCAGCGGGAGTCCGTCAATGAGCAGTTCTTC. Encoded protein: CSARDRQRESVNEQFF.

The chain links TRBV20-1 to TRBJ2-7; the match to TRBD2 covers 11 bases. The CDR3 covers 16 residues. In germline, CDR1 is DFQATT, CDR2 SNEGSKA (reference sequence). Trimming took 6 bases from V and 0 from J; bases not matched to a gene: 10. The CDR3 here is CSASASGRFPSYEQYF. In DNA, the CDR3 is TGCAGTGCGTCGGCTAGCGGGAGGTTTCCCTCCTACGAGCAGTACTTC.

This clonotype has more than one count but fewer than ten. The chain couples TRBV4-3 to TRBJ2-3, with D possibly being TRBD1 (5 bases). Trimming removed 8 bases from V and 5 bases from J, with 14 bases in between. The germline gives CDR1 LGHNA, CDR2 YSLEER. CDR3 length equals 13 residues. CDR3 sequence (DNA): TGCGCCAGCGGCCCCCAGGGTCGAGATACGCAGTATTTT. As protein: CASGPQGRDTQYF.

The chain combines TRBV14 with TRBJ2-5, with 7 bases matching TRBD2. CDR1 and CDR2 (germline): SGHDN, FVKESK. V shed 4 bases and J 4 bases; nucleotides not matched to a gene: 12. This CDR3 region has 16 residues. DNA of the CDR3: TGTGCCAGCAGCCCCCTCGGGGCGGGAGATGGAGAGACCCAGTACTTC. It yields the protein CASSPLGAGDGETQYF.

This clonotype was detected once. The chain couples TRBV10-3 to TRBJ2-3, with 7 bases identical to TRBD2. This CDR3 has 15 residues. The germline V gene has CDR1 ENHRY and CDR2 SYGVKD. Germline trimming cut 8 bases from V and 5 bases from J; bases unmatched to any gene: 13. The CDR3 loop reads CAIPTDLAAIDTQYF. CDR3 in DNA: TGTGCCATCCCCACTGACCTAGCGGCGATAGATACGCAGTATTTT.

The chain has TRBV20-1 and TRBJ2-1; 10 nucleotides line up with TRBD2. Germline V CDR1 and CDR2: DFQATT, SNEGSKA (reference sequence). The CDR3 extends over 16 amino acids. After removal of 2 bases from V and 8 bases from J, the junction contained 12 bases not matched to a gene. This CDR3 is CSARSPLLAGWDEQFF. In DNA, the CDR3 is TGCAGTGCTAGATCCCCACTACTAGCGGGATGGGATGAGCAGTTCTTC.

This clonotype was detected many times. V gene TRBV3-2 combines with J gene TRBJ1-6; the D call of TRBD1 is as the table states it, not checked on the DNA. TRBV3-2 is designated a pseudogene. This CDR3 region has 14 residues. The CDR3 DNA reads TGTGCCAGCAAAGAGGGGGCGCGGGTTTCACCCCTCCACTTT. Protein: CASKEGARVSPLHF.

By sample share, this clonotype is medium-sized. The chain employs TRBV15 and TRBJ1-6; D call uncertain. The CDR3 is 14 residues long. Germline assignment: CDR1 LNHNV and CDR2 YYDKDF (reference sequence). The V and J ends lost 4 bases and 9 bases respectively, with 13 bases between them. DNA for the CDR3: TGTGCCACCAGCACTCCCACACGGGGTTCACCCCTCCACTTT. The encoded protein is CATSTPTRGSPLHF.

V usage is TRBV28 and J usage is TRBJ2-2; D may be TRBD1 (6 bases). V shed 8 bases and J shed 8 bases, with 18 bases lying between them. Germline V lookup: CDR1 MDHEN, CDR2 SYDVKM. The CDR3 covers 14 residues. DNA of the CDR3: TGTGCCAGCGGTCCGGGACACGGTCGGGGGGAGCTGTTTTTT. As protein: CASGPGHGRGELFF.

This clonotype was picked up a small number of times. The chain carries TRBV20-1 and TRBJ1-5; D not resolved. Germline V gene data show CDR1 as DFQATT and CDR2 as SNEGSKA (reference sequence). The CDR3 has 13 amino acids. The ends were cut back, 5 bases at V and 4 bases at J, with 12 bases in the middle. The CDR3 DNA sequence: TGCAGTGCTTTCCCGGTATGGAATCAGCCCCAGCATTTT. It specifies CSAFPVWNQPQHF.

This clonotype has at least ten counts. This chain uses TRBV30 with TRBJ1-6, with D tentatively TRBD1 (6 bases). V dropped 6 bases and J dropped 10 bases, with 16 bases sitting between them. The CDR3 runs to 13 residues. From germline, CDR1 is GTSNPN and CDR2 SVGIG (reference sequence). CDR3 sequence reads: CACLLRGGSPLHF. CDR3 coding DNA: TGTGCCTGCCTCCTAAGAGGGGGGTCACCCCTCCACTTT.

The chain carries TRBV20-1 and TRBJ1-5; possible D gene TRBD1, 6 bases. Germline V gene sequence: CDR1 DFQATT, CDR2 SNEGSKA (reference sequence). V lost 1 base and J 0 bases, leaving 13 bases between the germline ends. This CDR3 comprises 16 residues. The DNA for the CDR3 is TGCAGTGCTAGAGTGGGACACACTTATAGCAATCAGCCCCAGCATTTT. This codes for CSARVGHTYSNQPQHF.

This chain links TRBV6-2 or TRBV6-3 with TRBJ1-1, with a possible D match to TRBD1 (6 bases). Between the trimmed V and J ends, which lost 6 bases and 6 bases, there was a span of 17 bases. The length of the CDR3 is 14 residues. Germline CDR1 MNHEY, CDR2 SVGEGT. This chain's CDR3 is CASSLLRGRAEAFF. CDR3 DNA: TGTGCCAGCAGCCTACTACGGGGGCGGGCTGAAGCTTTCTTT.

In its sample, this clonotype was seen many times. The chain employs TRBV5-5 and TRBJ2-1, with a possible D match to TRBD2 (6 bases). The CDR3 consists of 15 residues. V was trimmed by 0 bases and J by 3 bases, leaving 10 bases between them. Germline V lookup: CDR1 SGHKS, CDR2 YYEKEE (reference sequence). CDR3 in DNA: TGTGCCAGCAGCTTGGACCTCGGGAGCTACAATGAGCAGTTCTTC. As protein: CASSLDLGSYNEQFF.

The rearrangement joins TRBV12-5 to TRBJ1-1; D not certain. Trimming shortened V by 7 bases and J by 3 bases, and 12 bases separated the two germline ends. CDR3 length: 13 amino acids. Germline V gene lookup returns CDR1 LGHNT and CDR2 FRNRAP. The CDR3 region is CASVFNVDTEAFF. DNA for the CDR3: TGTGCTAGTGTTTTCAATGTGGACACTGAAGCTTTCTTT.

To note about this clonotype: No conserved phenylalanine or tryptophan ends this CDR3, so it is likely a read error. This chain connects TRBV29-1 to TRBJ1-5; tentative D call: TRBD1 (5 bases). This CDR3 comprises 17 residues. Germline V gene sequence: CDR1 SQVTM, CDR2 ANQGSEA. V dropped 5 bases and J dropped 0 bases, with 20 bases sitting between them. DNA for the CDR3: TGCAGCGTTCAACAGGACAAGGAAAAAAATAGCAATCAGCCCCAGCATTCT. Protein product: CSVQQDKEKNSNQPQHS.

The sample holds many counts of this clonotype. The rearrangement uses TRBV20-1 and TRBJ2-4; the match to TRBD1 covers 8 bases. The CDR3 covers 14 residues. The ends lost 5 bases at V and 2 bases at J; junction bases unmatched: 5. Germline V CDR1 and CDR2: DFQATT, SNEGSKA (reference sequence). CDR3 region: CSAGQGRSKNIQYF. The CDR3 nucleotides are TGCAGTGCTGGACAGGGAAGGTCCAAAAACATTCAGTACTTC.

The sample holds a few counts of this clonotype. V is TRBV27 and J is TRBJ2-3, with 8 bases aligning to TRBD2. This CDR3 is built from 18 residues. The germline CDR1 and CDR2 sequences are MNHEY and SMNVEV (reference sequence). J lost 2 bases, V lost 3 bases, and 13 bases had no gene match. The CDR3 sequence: CASSFFPRIAGITDTQYF. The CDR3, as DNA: TGTGCCAGCAGTTTTTTTCCCCGCATAGCGGGGATCACAGATACGCAGTATTTT.

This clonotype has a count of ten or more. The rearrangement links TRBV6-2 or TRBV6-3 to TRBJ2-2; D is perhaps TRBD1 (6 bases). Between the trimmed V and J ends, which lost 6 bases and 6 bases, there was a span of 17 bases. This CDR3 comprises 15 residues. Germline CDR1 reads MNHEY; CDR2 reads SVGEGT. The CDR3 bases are TGTGCCAGCAGGCCTTCCCTTCAGGGGCCCGGGGAGCTGTTTTTT. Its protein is CASRPSLQGPGELFF.